The 31 T cell receptor beta chains below were found in one sample sequenced in a study of neurological immune-mediated disorders. Using its own MiXCR run on the 5' RACE reads, TCRdb lists one record per CDR3 protein. The profile shows over 90,000 distinct CDR3 sequences, 11% of them singletons. Indicated time point: longitudinal time-point 3. The sample was PBMCs. Receptor source: a female donor with HTLV-1-associated myelopathy (HAM/TSP).

Ten or more counts support this clonotype. The rearrangement joins TRBV6-5 to TRBJ2-3; no clear D gene. Germline V gives CDR1 MNHEY, CDR2 SVGAGI. Trimming stripped 5 bases from V and 0 bases from J, with 6 bases between. CDR3 size: 13 residues. The DNA for the CDR3 is TGTGCCAGCAGTCGATCTAGCACAGATACGCAGTATTTT. Translating gives CASSRSSTDTQYF.

The sample holds a few counts of this clonotype. This chain links TRBV5-1 with TRBJ2-7, with TRBD1 identical over 10 bases. The length of the CDR3 is 14 residues. The trim removed 4 bases at V and 5 bases at J, leaving 6 bases unmatched. Germline V gene sequence: CDR1 SGHRS, CDR2 YFSETQ. CDR3 loop: CASSVLGQGNEQYF. DNA of the CDR3: TGCGCCAGCAGCGTCTTGGGACAGGGGAACGAGCAGTACTTC.

At least ten counts were recorded for this clonotype. The chain carries TRBV20-1 and TRBJ2-7; perhaps TRBD2 as D (6 bases). In germline, CDR1 is DFQATT, CDR2 SNEGSKA (reference sequence). This CDR3 has 16 amino acids. The V end lost 2 bases, the J end lost 0 bases, and 17 bases lay between the germline ends. CDR3 in amino acids: CSARPSRRGSSYEQYF. The CDR3 DNA follows: TGCAGTGCTAGACCTTCCCGGCGGGGAAGCTCCTACGAGCAGTACTTC.

This clonotype was detected ten times or more. This chain uses TRBV7-9 with TRBJ2-5; the D is unclear. The germline V gene has CDR1 SEHNR and CDR2 FQNEAQ (reference sequence). V was trimmed by 5 bases and J by 1 base, leaving 11 bases between them. The CDR3 runs 14 residues. The CDR3 loop reads CASSRANIQETQYF. CDR3 coding DNA: TGTGCCAGCAGCCGAGCAAATATCCAAGAGACCCAGTACTTC.

Ten or more counts support this clonotype. J is TRBJ2-1 and V is TRBV9; 11 bases are shared with TRBD1. Germline values: CDR1 SGDLS, CDR2 YYNGEE. The CDR3 has 16 residues. After removal of 4 bases from V and 9 bases from J, the junction contained 12 bases not matched to a gene. For the CDR3, the DNA is TGTGCCAGCAGCCTCGCCGGGACAGGGGGGAGGGGTGAGCAGTTCTTC. Encoded protein: CASSLAGTGGRGEQFF.

This clonotype came up many times. The V gene is TRBV5-1, the J gene TRBJ2-1; no firm D call. V dropped 1 base and J dropped 14 bases, with 19 bases sitting between them. CDR1 and CDR2 from the germline V gene are SGHRS and YFSETQ. This CDR3 region has 14 residues. The DNA for the CDR3 is TGCGCCAGCAGCTTGAACTCCAAGGGCCGCGAAAAGTTCTTC. As protein: CASSLNSKGREKFF.

In its sample, this clonotype was seen many times. The V gene is TRBV10-3, the J gene TRBJ1-1; TRBD1 matches at 9 bases. The CDR3 totals 14 residues. CDR1 and CDR2 (germline): ENHRY, SYGVKD. After removal of 3 bases from V and 11 bases from J, the junction contained 10 bases not matched to a gene. The CDR3, as DNA: TGTGCCATCAGTGACCGAGGACAGGGGAGTTTGGCTTTCTTT. Translation: CAISDRGQGSLAFF.

This chain connects TRBV5-1 to TRBJ2-2, with D possibly TRBD1 on 6 matching bases. Trimming cost V 3 bases and J 3 bases, with 15 bases left between them. The CDR3 is 16 residues long. The germline V gene encodes CDR1 SGHRS and CDR2 YFSETQ. CDR3: CASSSSMDRYTGELFF. As DNA, the CDR3 is TGCGCCAGCAGCTCCTCGATGGACAGATACACCGGGGAGCTGTTTTTT.

This clonotype occurred many times. This chain connects TRBV24-1 to TRBJ2-1; 13 bases are a match to TRBD2. Germline V gene sequence: CDR1 KGHDR, CDR2 SFDVKD. V shed 3 bases, J shed 8 bases, and the junction held 6 bases outside the gene matches. The CDR3 is made up of 16 amino acids. The CDR3 nucleotides read TGTGCCACCAGTGATGCGGGACTAGCGGGGTCTGATGAGCAGTTCTTC. Translating it yields CATSDAGLAGSDEQFF.

This clonotype has ten or more counts. The chain is built from TRBV4-1 and TRBJ1-5; weak D call: TRBD1 (5 bases). The V end was cut by 2 bases, the J end by 5 bases, with 10 bases between. Germline assignment: CDR1 MGHRA and CDR2 YSYEKL. This CDR3 is 14 amino acids long. The CDR3 DNA is TGCGCCAGCAGCCAACCAGGGATGGATCAGCCCCAGCATTTT. This codes for CASSQPGMDQPQHF.

The chain has TRBV5-1 and TRBJ2-7; the match to TRBD1 covers 8 bases. V shed 3 bases, J shed 6 bases, and the junction held 5 bases outside the gene matches. Germline values: CDR1 SGHRS, CDR2 YFSETQ. The CDR3 totals 13 residues. The CDR3 sequence: CASSYGTGGEQYF. Here the CDR3 DNA reads TGCGCCAGCAGCTACGGGACAGGTGGCGAGCAGTACTTC.

CDR3 amino acids: CSVLDRSNTGELFF. For the CDR3, the DNA is TGCAGCGTTTTGGACAGGTCGAACACCGGGGAGCTGTTTTTT. V is TRBV29-1 and J is TRBJ2-2; 7 bases line up with TRBD1. This CDR3 has 14 amino acids. Germline assignment: CDR1 SQVTM and CDR2 ANQGSEA. V was pared by 5 bases and J by 0 bases, with 3 bases of the junction left unmatched.

This clonotype showed up many times. The chain links TRBV20-1 to TRBJ2-3; TRBD2 matches at 11 bases. Trimming removed 7 bases from V and 3 bases from J; junction bases left unmatched: 3. The CDR3 spans 13 residues. Germline-derived CDR1 and CDR2 are DFQATT and SNEGSKA (reference sequence). CDR3 sequence reads: CSGRTSGTDTQYF. In nucleotides, the CDR3 is TGCAGTGGCCGGACTAGCGGGACAGATACGCAGTATTTT.

This clonotype was recorded many times. The gene calls are TRBV12-3 or TRBV12-4 and TRBJ2-7; 11 nucleotides match TRBD2. The CDR3 covers 16 residues. J gave up 3 bases and V 3 bases, and 7 bases lay outside the gene matches. CDR3 loop: CASSFSGGAGSYEQYF. CDR3 sequence (DNA): TGTGCCAGCAGTTTTAGCGGGGGGGCCGGTAGCTACGAGCAGTACTTC.

This clonotype was seen only a few times. V is TRBV5-6 and J is TRBJ2-2; possibly TRBD2 for D (5 bases). Germline lookup yields CDR1 SGHDT and CDR2 YYEEEE. This CDR3 region has 17 residues. V lost 3 bases and J 5 bases, leaving 20 bases between the germline ends. The CDR3 loop reads CASSSPAAWTGTGELFF. The CDR3 region has the DNA TGTGCCAGCAGCTCCCCGGCGGCATGGACGGGGACCGGGGAGCTGTTTTTT.

This clonotype was seen repeatedly, ten times or more. This chain joins TRBV11-1 and TRBJ2-4; unclear D gene. The CDR3 length is 16 residues. Trimming shortened V by 3 bases and J by 0 bases, and 12 bases separated the two germline ends. CDR1 SGHAT and CDR2 FQDESV come from the germline V gene (reference sequence). The CDR3 coding sequence is TGTGCCAGCAGCTTTACTGGGGATTTAGCCAAAAACATTCAGTACTTC. Amino acid sequence: CASSFTGDLAKNIQYF.

This clonotype has at least ten counts. The CDR3 region is CASSAGTSRTDTQYF. In DNA, the CDR3 is TGTGCCAGCAGCGCGGGGACTAGCCGGACAGATACGCAGTATTTT. V gene TRBV7-2 combines with J gene TRBJ2-3, with 9 bases fitting TRBD2. The CDR3 runs 15 residues. After removal of 5 bases from V and 3 bases from J, the junction contained 6 bases not matched to a gene. Per the germline V gene, CDR1 is SGHTA and CDR2 is FQGNSA.

The chain employs TRBV6-1 and TRBJ2-7, with 9 bases lining up with TRBD1. J gave up 5 bases and V 5 bases, and 19 bases lay outside the gene matches. Germline-derived CDR1 and CDR2 are MNHNS and SASEGT. This CDR3 contains 18 residues. The chain's CDR3 is CASSYSYPIQGAKDEQYF. The CDR3 nucleotides read TGTGCCAGCAGTTATTCTTATCCGATACAGGGGGCGAAGGACGAGCAGTACTTC.

This clonotype has at least ten counts. J is TRBJ2-7 and V is TRBV29-1; possible D gene TRBD1, 5 bases. Germline CDR1 SQVTM, CDR2 ANQGSEA. CDR3 length equals 11 residues. Trimming took 6 bases from V and 7 from J, leaving 13 bases between them. Here the CDR3 reads CSVVQDGEQYF. CDR3 in DNA: TGCAGCGTCGTACAGGATGGGGAGCAGTACTTC.

In this sample, this clonotype turned up many times. The chain joins TRBV25-1 to TRBJ2-6; no reliable D call. The CDR3 has 11 amino acids. V dropped 0 bases and J dropped 11 bases, with 2 bases sitting between them. Germline loops: CDR1 MGHDK, CDR2 SYGVNS. CDR3 sequence (DNA): TGTGCCAGCAGTGAATATTACGTCCTGACTTTC. It translates to CASSEYYVLTF.

This clonotype was seen a handful of times. This chain joins TRBV20-1 and TRBJ2-1; 7 bases align to TRBD2. With 0 bases clipped from V and 3 bases from J, the junction kept 5 bases outside the gene matches. CDR1 is DFQATT, CDR2 SNEGSKA, per germline (reference sequence). This CDR3 spans 15 amino acids. CDR3 coding DNA: TGCAGTGCTAGAGATATGGGACTAAACTACAATGAGCAGTTCTTC. Translated, it gives CSARDMGLNYNEQFF.

This clonotype was counted at least ten times. The chain joins TRBV20-1 to TRBJ2-3; 13 nucleotides match TRBD2. J gave up 5 bases and V 6 bases, and 5 bases lay outside the gene matches. The CDR3 contains 14 residues. Germline V gene lookup returns CDR1 DFQATT and CDR2 SNEGSKA (reference sequence). The CDR3 protein is CSAGLAGAGDTQYF. In DNA form, the CDR3 reads TGCAGTGCAGGACTAGCGGGGGCGGGAGATACGCAGTATTTT.

This clonotype was observed at least ten times. V gene TRBV28 combines with J gene TRBJ2-7; D not certain. Trimming left V 6 bases short and J 3 bases short, with 9 bases between. Germline values: CDR1 MDHEN, CDR2 SYDVKM. The CDR3 loop spans 12 amino acids. The CDR3 sequence: CASRAQNYEQYF. In nucleotides, the CDR3 is TGTGCCAGCAGGGCACAGAACTACGAGCAGTACTTC.

V and J are TRBV10-2 and TRBJ2-5; D is possibly TRBD2 (6 bases). The CDR3 loop spans 12 amino acids. V was pared by 10 bases and J by 2 bases, with 11 bases between. The germline V gene encodes CDR1 WSHSY and CDR2 SAAADI. The CDR3 sequence is CATGTRQETQYF. CDR3 coding DNA: TGCGCCACCGGGACTCGGCAAGAGACCCAGTACTTC.

Ten or more counts support this clonotype. Germline and junction disagree at one end, which may indicate a read error. The chain is built from TRBV5-1 and TRBJ1-1, with 7 positions matching TRBD1. This CDR3 contains 14 residues. The germline V gene encodes CDR1 SGHRS and CDR2 YFSETQ. CDR3: CASSSTTGNPEAFF. The DNA of the CDR3 is TGCGCCAGCAGCTCCACGACAGGGAACCCTGAAGCTTTCTTT.

This clonotype showed up just a few times. This chain connects TRBV20-1 to TRBJ2-1; 10 bases fit TRBD2. Germline values: CDR1 DFQATT, CDR2 SNEGSKA (reference sequence). CDR3 size: 18 residues. The V segment lost 4 bases and the J segment 0 bases; nucleotides outside the gene matches: 12. CDR3 bases: TGCAGTGCTAAAGGGGTAGCGGGGGGAGGGAGCTCCTACAATGAGCAGTTCTTC. Protein product: CSAKGVAGGGSSYNEQFF.

In its sample, this clonotype was seen many times. The chain uses TRBV10-2 and TRBJ1-2; 11 bases fit TRBD1. Losses at the gene ends were 2 bases for V and 6 bases for J; bases not matched to a gene: 8. CDR3 size: 16 residues. The germline V gene encodes CDR1 WSHSY and CDR2 SAAADI. CDR3 nucleotide sequence: TGCGCCAGCAGTGAGCCATGGGACAGGGGGTGGAATGGCTACACCTTC. This codes for CASSEPWDRGWNGYTF.

This clonotype showed up many times. This chain uses TRBV15 with TRBJ1-4; TRBD1 agrees at 11 bases. CDR1 and CDR2 from the germline V gene are LNHNV and YYDKDF (reference sequence). The CDR3 is 13 residues long. V lost 5 bases and J lost 8; bases outside the gene matches: 1. The CDR3 region is CATSWDRGEKLFF. CDR3 nucleotide sequence: TGTGCCACCAGCTGGGACAGGGGGGAAAAACTGTTTTTT.

The V and J genes are TRBV5-1 and TRBJ2-7; D call uncertain. CDR3 length equals 16 residues. Looked up from germline, CDR1 is SGHRS and CDR2 is YFSETQ. The V end lost 0 bases, the J end lost 1 base, and 14 bases lay between the germline ends. This chain's CDR3 is CASSLAGSALSYEQYF. The CDR3 DNA reads as TGCGCCAGCAGCTTGGCCGGGTCAGCACTTTCCTACGAGCAGTACTTC.

The table lists this clonotype with many counts. CDR3 protein: CASSLGFPDTQYF. CDR3 nucleotide sequence: TGTGCCAGCAGTTTAGGCTTCCCCGATACGCAGTATTTT. V is TRBV27 and J is TRBJ2-3, with D hard to call. This CDR3 spans 13 amino acids. Between the trimmed V and J ends, which lost 2 bases and 6 bases, there was a span of 9 bases. Germline V gives CDR1 MNHEY, CDR2 SMNVEV (reference sequence).

This clonotype was detected ten times or more. The CDR3 DNA follows: TGCGCCAGCAGCCCGGACACTAGCACAGATACGCAGTATTTT. This encodes CASSPDTSTDTQYF. The chain carries TRBV5-1 and TRBJ2-3; tentatively, D is TRBD1 (5 bases). Germline V gives CDR1 SGHRS, CDR2 YFSETQ. The CDR3 has 14 amino acids. With 4 bases removed from V and 0 bases from J, the gap between germline ends came to 9 bases.